The 27 T cell receptor beta chains below were found in one sample sequenced in a study of T cells in Graves' hyperthyroidism and ophthalmopathy. RNA transcripts were the template for amplifying TCR beta CDR3 regions. The TCR CDR3 first-round RT-PCR relied on the HTBI primer set. TCRdb reprocessed the multiplex PCR reads with MiXCR, giving one entry per CDR3 protein. The sample has approximately 640,000 distinct CDR3 sequences; 45% are singletons. Source material: peripheral blood or thyroid tissue (not recorded which). These receptors originate from an adult man with Graves' disease, either hyperthyroidism or ophthalmopathy (not recorded which).

The chain couples TRBV7-9 to TRBJ1-1, with D tentatively TRBD1 (5 bases). Trimming cost V 7 bases and J 6 bases, with 9 bases left between them. Germline CDR1 is SEHNR and CDR2 is FQNEAQ (reference sequence). CDR3 length equals 11 residues. CDR3 sequence (DNA): TGTGCCAGCACAGGGTTCGCTGAAGCTTTCTTT. Protein: CASTGFAEAFF.

In its sample, this clonotype was seen many times. The V and J genes are TRBV10-3 and TRBJ1-3, with a weak D call TRBD1 (5 bases). Per germline, CDR1 ENHRY and CDR2 SYGVKD. V lost 5 bases and J 0 bases, leaving 11 bases between the germline ends. CDR3 length: 15 residues. The DNA of the CDR3 is TGTGCCATCAGTTCCTCGGACACCTCTGGAAACACCATATATTTT. It codes for CAISSSDTSGNTIYF.

This sequence joins TRBV18 and TRBJ1-1, with D perhaps matching TRBD1 (6 bases). V was pared by 1 base and J by 6 bases, with 12 bases between. The CDR3 contains 14 residues. Germline-derived CDR1 and CDR2 are KGHSH and LQKENI. In nucleotides, the CDR3 is TGTGCCAGCTCACCACTAGAGACAGGCTCTGAAGCTTTCTTT. It is translated as CASSPLETGSEAFF.

A few counts support this clonotype. The gene calls are TRBV5-1 and TRBJ1-1; D perhaps matches TRBD1 (5 bases). CDR1 and CDR2 from the germline V gene are SGHRS and YFSETQ. Trimming took 4 bases from V and 3 from J, leaving 13 bases between them. The CDR3 runs to 14 residues. For the CDR3, the DNA is TGCGCCAGCAGCCAAGTTGGGGACCACACTGAAGCTTTCTTT. Encoded protein: CASSQVGDHTEAFF.

The CDR3 sequence is CSVEGTGNTIYF. The CDR3 DNA is TGCAGCGTTGAGGGTACTGGAAACACCATATATTTT. This rearrangement joins TRBV29-1 to TRBJ1-3; the D is unclear. The ends were cut back, 3 bases at V and 2 bases at J, with 5 bases in the middle. Germline CDR1 reads SQVTM; CDR2 reads ANQGSEA. CDR3 length equals 12 residues.

The rearrangement links TRBV20-1 to TRBJ2-5; maybe TRBD2 (6 bases). Trimming stripped 3 bases from V and 1 base from J, with 9 bases between. The CDR3 is made up of 13 amino acids. Germline values: CDR1 DFQATT, CDR2 SNEGSKA (reference sequence). In DNA form, the CDR3 reads TGCAGTGCTAGCTGGCGGGGCCAAGAGACCCAGTACTTC. Translation gives CSASWRGQETQYF.

This clonotype occurred a few times. V is TRBV6-1 and J is TRBJ1-1; D is perhaps TRBD1 (6 bases). CDR1 is MNHNS and CDR2 is SASEGT in the germline V gene. This CDR3 has 13 amino acids. Trimming pared 6 bases from V and 2 bases from J, leaving 10 bases between. The CDR3 region is CASRKGQNTEAFF. As DNA, the CDR3 is TGTGCCAGCAGGAAGGGACAAAACACTGAAGCTTTCTTT.

Many counts were recorded for this clonotype. V usage is TRBV9 and J usage is TRBJ1-4; D is unresolved. Germline lookup yields CDR1 SGDLS and CDR2 YYNGEE. This CDR3 has 14 residues. Trimming pared 0 bases from V and 0 bases from J, leaving 3 bases between. CDR3 sequence reads: CASSVGTTNEKLFF. The DNA of the CDR3 is TGTGCCAGCAGCGTAGGTACAACTAATGAAAAACTGTTTTTT. Combining the CDR3 with reference TRBV9 and TRBJ1-4 gives the whole variable domain DSGVTQTPKHLITATGQRVTLRCSPRSGDLSVYWYQQSLDQGLQFLIQYYNGEERAKGNILERFSAQQFPDLHSELNLSSLELGDSALYFCASSVGTTNEKLFFGSGTQLSVL.

The J gene is TRBJ1-5, the V gene TRBV6-5; no reliable D call. Trimming cost V 6 bases and J 9 bases, with 21 bases left between them. The germline gives CDR1 MNHEY, CDR2 SVGAGI. There are 15 residues in the CDR3. For the CDR3, the DNA is TGTGCCAGCAGCCCCGCGGGAGGGCGGAACCTGCCCCAGCATTTT. Protein sequence: CASSPAGGRNLPQHF.

This chain joins TRBV9 and TRBJ1-5; perhaps TRBD1 as D (6 bases). The V end was cut by 4 bases, the J end by 7 bases, with 15 bases between. The germline gives CDR1 SGDLS, CDR2 YYNGEE. This CDR3 has 14 amino acids. The CDR3 region has the DNA TGTGCCAGCAGCTTCGGGACAAGGACCCAGCCCCAGCATTTT. Translating gives CASSFGTRTQPQHF.

The J gene is TRBJ2-7, the V gene TRBV29-1, with 8 bases lining up with TRBD1. The CDR3 extends over 14 amino acids. Germline lookup yields CDR1 SQVTM and CDR2 ANQGSEA. The ends lost 4 bases at V and 2 bases at J; junction bases unmatched: 7. The CDR3 sequence is CSVVSWDRPYEQYF. The CDR3, as DNA: TGCAGCGTTGTTAGTTGGGACAGGCCCTACGAGCAGTACTTC.

This chain uses TRBV14 with TRBJ1-2; D is perhaps TRBD1 (6 bases). The CDR3 is 15 residues long. CDR1 and CDR2 from the germline V gene are SGHDN and FVKESK. Trimming left V 0 bases short and J 1 base short, with 9 bases between. CDR3 sequence reads: CASSQDNRDNYGYTF. CDR3 sequence (DNA): TGTGCCAGCAGCCAAGATAACAGGGATAACTATGGCTACACCTTC.

The J gene is TRBJ1-6, the V gene TRBV25-1, with a possible D match to TRBD1 (5 bases). The V gene lost 6 bases and the J gene lost 9 bases, with 15 bases spanning the gap. This CDR3 contains 14 residues. Per germline, CDR1 MGHDK and CDR2 SYGVNS. Written as DNA, the CDR3 is TGTGCCAGCAGCCTCGGGGGTTTAGGTTCACCCCTCCACTTT. Translating it yields CASSLGGLGSPLHF.

The chain employs TRBV10-2 and TRBJ1-1, with D hard to call. Germline V gives CDR1 WSHSY, CDR2 SAAADI. The V end was cut by 0 bases, the J end by 3 bases, with 8 bases between. This CDR3 spans 14 amino acids. The DNA for the CDR3 is TGCGCCAGCAGTGAGTCAGGAGATTACACTGAAGCTTTCTTT. Its translation is CASSESGDYTEAFF.

The CDR3 spells CSARDRKGNQPQHF. The CDR3 bases are TGCAGTGCTAGAGATCGGAAAGGGAATCAGCCCCAGCATTTT. The chain recombines TRBV20-1 with TRBJ1-5; unclear D gene. V was shortened by 0 bases and J by 4 bases, with 10 bases between the two germline ends. CDR1 and CDR2 from the germline V gene are DFQATT and SNEGSKA (reference sequence). The CDR3 sequence is 14 residues long.

The chain joins TRBV7-9 to TRBJ1-5; D call uncertain. CDR3 length equals 13 residues. V was shortened by 5 bases and J by 12 bases, with 17 bases between the two germline ends. Germline lookup yields CDR1 SEHNR and CDR2 FQNEAQ (reference sequence). CDR3 sequence reads: CASSGRDTERQHF. The DNA of the CDR3 is TGTGCCAGCAGCGGGAGAGATACAGAGCGCCAGCATTTT.

The genes are TRBV6-1 and TRBJ1-6; 8 nucleotides line up with TRBD1. This CDR3 region has 15 residues. CDR1 is MNHNS, CDR2 SASEGT, per germline. Germline trimming cut 7 bases from V and 7 bases from J; bases unmatched to any gene: 9. Written as DNA, the CDR3 is TGTGCCAGCACCCGGACAGGGATAGGCAATTCACCCCTCCACTTT. It codes for CASTRTGIGNSPLHF.

V gene TRBV25-1 combines with J gene TRBJ1-2; possibly TRBD1 for D (5 bases). CDR3 size: 15 residues. The ends were cut back, 5 bases at V and 2 bases at J, with 15 bases in the middle. From germline, CDR1 is MGHDK and CDR2 SYGVNS. The CDR3 nucleotides are TGTGCCAGCAGTTTCGGGGTCAGGGCAAACTATGGCTACACCTTC. Translated, it gives CASSFGVRANYGYTF.

V and J are TRBV19 and TRBJ1-5, with a possible D match to TRBD1 (6 bases). CDR1 and CDR2 from the germline V gene are LNHDA and SQIVND (reference sequence). Trimming removed 1 base at V and 5 bases at J, with 12 bases between. The CDR3 runs 15 residues. The CDR3 DNA sequence: TGTGCCAGTAGTATAGCTGGGGGCGACTATCAGCCCCAGCATTTT. Amino acid sequence: CASSIAGGDYQPQHF. The full variable domain, completed using reference TRBV19 and TRBJ1-5, is DGGITQSPKYLFRKEGQNVTLSCEQNLNHDAMYWYRQDPGQGLRLIYYSQIVNDFQKGDIAEGYSVSREKKESFPLTVTSAQKNPTAFYLCASSIAGGDYQPQHFGDGTRLSIL.

This clonotype was seen just once. The CDR3 region has the DNA TGCAGTGCTAGAGAGGGGGGTGCGGGAAGAACCTACGAGCAGTACTTC. Translation: CSAREGGAGRTYEQYF. This sequence joins TRBV20-1 and TRBJ2-7, with a possible D match to TRBD2 (6 bases). V lost 0 bases and J lost 2, with 17 bases in between. Looked up from germline, CDR1 is DFQATT and CDR2 is SNEGSKA (reference sequence). There are 16 residues in the CDR3.

This clonotype was observed at least ten times. The V gene is TRBV9, the J gene TRBJ2-2; 8 bases match TRBD2. CDR3 length: 16 amino acids. Germline V CDR1 and CDR2: SGDLS, YYNGEE. The trim removed 4 bases at V and 2 bases at J, leaving 7 bases unmatched. CDR3 region: CASSTRAGVNTGELFF. In DNA, the CDR3 is TGTGCCAGCAGCACACGAGCGGGGGTTAACACCGGGGAGCTGTTTTTT.

V and J are TRBV7-9 and TRBJ2-7, with 8 positions matching TRBD2. The V segment lost 4 bases and the J segment 6 bases; nucleotides outside the gene matches: 14. The CDR3 runs 16 residues. CDR1 SEHNR and CDR2 FQNEAQ come from the germline V gene (reference sequence). CDR3 loop: CASSSSSGREASEQYF. DNA for the CDR3: TGTGCCAGCAGCTCCTCATCGGGGCGGGAGGCTAGCGAGCAGTACTTC.

The V gene is TRBV5-6, the J gene TRBJ1-2; D not resolved. Trimming pared 2 bases from V and 7 bases from J, leaving 27 bases between. CDR3 size: 18 residues. The germline gives CDR1 SGHDT, CDR2 YYEEEE. CDR3 sequence: CASSFLHLPGDTYGGYTF. The CDR3 DNA sequence: TGTGCCAGCAGCTTCCTGCACCTCCCAGGCGACACCTACGGTGGCTACACCTTC.

The genes are TRBV7-6 and TRBJ1-3; D not certain. Looked up from germline, CDR1 is SGHVS and CDR2 is FNYEAQ. V was trimmed by 1 base and J by 0 bases, leaving 7 bases between them. This CDR3 has 15 amino acids. The CDR3 loop reads CASSLVESSGNTIYF. For the CDR3, the DNA is TGTGCCAGCAGCTTAGTCGAGAGCTCTGGAAACACCATATATTTT.

The CDR3 coding sequence is TGTGCCAGCAGCCAAGATTTTTACAACAGGGACGGCTACACCTTC. This codes for CASSQDFYNRDGYTF. The chain couples TRBV2 to TRBJ1-2, with a possible D match to TRBD1 (6 bases). CDR3 length: 15 amino acids. Germline-derived CDR1 and CDR2 are SNHLY and FYNNEI. With 6 bases removed from V and 8 bases from J, the gap between germline ends came to 22 bases.

CDR3 region: CASSTPLDDTEAFF. The CDR3 DNA sequence: TGTGCCAGTAGTACCCCCCTTGACGACACTGAAGCTTTCTTT. The genes are TRBV19 and TRBJ1-1; D unresolved. Between the trimmed V and J ends, which lost 4 bases and 3 bases, there was a span of 12 bases. The germline gives CDR1 LNHDA, CDR2 SQIVND (reference sequence). CDR3 length: 14 residues.

This CDR3 is CASRQEVGTFF. DNA of the CDR3: TGTGCCAGCAGACAGGAAGTCGGGACTTTCTTT. The V gene is TRBV2, the J gene TRBJ1-1, with TRBD1 as a possible D gene (5 bases). The CDR3 is 11 residues long. V lost 6 bases and J 12 bases, leaving 14 bases between the germline ends. Germline-derived CDR1 and CDR2 are SNHLY and FYNNEI.